The rows below give T cell receptor beta chains drawn from one sample of a study of shared clonotypes between healthy human individuals. TCRdb keeps only in-frame clones here, not all; method: immunoSEQ multiplex PCR. Here the sample spans more than 600,000 clones, just over 90% being singletons. Sequenced sample: naive CD8+ T cells sorted from blood. These receptors came from a man under 40 in good health. Each CDR3 is given with its conserved first and last residue. Fields, in order: clone size, D gene, J gene, V gene, CDR3 DNA, CDR3 protein. D genes are given only for firm matches. For some rows the clone size is stated as once, few or many, or as a class when expanded; others skip it.

abundance: .; d_gene: .; j_gene: TRBJ2-1; v_gene: TRBV7-2; CDR3nt: TGTGCCAGCAGCATCCCCTCGGGTGAGCAGTTCTTC; CDR3aa: CASSIPSGEQFF
abundance: .; d_gene: .; j_gene: TRBJ2-7; v_gene: TRBV28; CDR3nt: TGTGCCAGCAGTTTTCCGGGTCCGGCTAACGAGCAGTACTTC; CDR3aa: CASSFPGPANEQYF
abundance: .; d_gene: TRBD2; j_gene: TRBJ2-2; v_gene: TRBV7-9; CDR3nt: TGTGCCAGCAGCTTAGAGCCGACTAGCGGGAGGGCCAGGGAGCTGTTTTTT; CDR3aa: CASSLEPTSGRARELFF
abundance: .; d_gene: .; j_gene: TRBJ2-1; v_gene: TRBV7-6; CDR3nt: TGTGCCAGCAGTTTTAAGACGGGCTCCTACAATGAGCAGTTCTTC; CDR3aa: CASSFKTGSYNEQFF
abundance: .; d_gene: TRBD1; j_gene: TRBJ2-7; v_gene: TRBV19; CDR3nt: TGTGCCAGTAGTATCCGGGACAGCTACGAGCAGTACTTC; CDR3aa: CASSIRDSYEQYF
abundance: few; d_gene: TRBD1; j_gene: TRBJ2-1; v_gene: TRBV10-1; CDR3nt: TGCGCCAGCAGCCCGGACAGGGGAACCCATGAGCAGTTCTTC; CDR3aa: CASSPDRGTHEQFF
abundance: .; d_gene: TRBD1; j_gene: TRBJ2-7; v_gene: TRBV13; CDR3nt: TGTGCCAGCAGCACCGGGGGACAGGAATACGAGCAGTACTTC; CDR3aa: CASSTGGQEYEQYF
abundance: .; d_gene: .; j_gene: TRBJ2-7; v_gene: TRBV9; CDR3nt: TGTGCCAGCAGCGTAGGTGGCGACTTCTACGAGCAGTACTTC; CDR3aa: CASSVGGDFYEQYF
abundance: many; d_gene: .; j_gene: TRBJ1-2; v_gene: TRBV28; CDR3nt: TGTGCCAGCAGTCGAAACTATGGCTACACCTTC; CDR3aa: CASSRNYGYTF
abundance: .; d_gene: .; j_gene: TRBJ2-1; v_gene: TRBV10-1; CDR3nt: TGCGCCAGCAGTGATTTAGGGTTGGGACCCTACAACAATGAGCAGTTCTTC; CDR3aa: CASSDLGLGPYNNEQFF
abundance: .; d_gene: TRBD1; j_gene: TRBJ2-1; v_gene: TRBV12-5; CDR3nt: TGTGCTAGTGGTTTCGCGCAGCCGGGACAGGGGCCCAATGAGCAGTTCTTC; CDR3aa: CASGFAQPGQGPNEQFF
abundance: .; d_gene: .; j_gene: TRBJ1-1; v_gene: TRBV4-1; CDR3nt: TGCGCCAGCAGCCAAGACATTGAGGGGACTGAAGCTTTCTTT; CDR3aa: CASSQDIEGTEAFF
abundance: .; d_gene: .; j_gene: TRBJ2-7; v_gene: TRBV4-3; CDR3nt: TGCGCCAGCAGCCAAGAGGTGTGGTACTACGAGCAGTACTTC; CDR3aa: CASSQEVWYYEQYF
abundance: .; d_gene: .; j_gene: TRBJ2-3; v_gene: TRBV6-4; CDR3nt: TGTGCCAGCAGTGACTGGAAAAACCGTGGCCAGGGGGATACGCAGTATTTT; CDR3aa: CASSDWKNRGQGDTQYF
abundance: .; d_gene: TRBD1; j_gene: TRBJ1-5; v_gene: TRBV4-1; CDR3nt: TGCGCCAGCAGCCCTCAACAGGGGGACAATCAGCCCCAGCATTTT; CDR3aa: CASSPQQGDNQPQHF
abundance: .; d_gene: .; j_gene: TRBJ2-7; v_gene: TRBV28; CDR3nt: TGTGCGGTTCCTGGACAAAGCCACGAGCAGTACTTC; CDR3aa: CAVPGQSHEQYF
abundance: .; d_gene: .; j_gene: TRBJ1-1; v_gene: TRBV6-1; CDR3nt: TGTGCCAGCTTTTCCTGGTCGGGGGACACTGAAGCTTTCTTT; CDR3aa: CASFSWSGDTEAFF
abundance: .; d_gene: .; j_gene: TRBJ2-1; v_gene: TRBV27; CDR3nt: TGTGCCAGCAGTCCTCCCATATCGGGAGAGGGCAATGAGCAGTTCTTC; CDR3aa: CASSPPISGEGNEQFF
abundance: .; d_gene: .; j_gene: TRBJ1-1; v_gene: TRBV27; CDR3nt: TGTGCCAGCTCCACGGGGGCCATGAACACTGAAGCTTTCTTT; CDR3aa: CASSTGAMNTEAFF
abundance: .; d_gene: .; j_gene: TRBJ2-5; v_gene: TRBV5-1; CDR3nt: TGCGCCAGCAGCTTGGTCGTCGGGAGCCGTGAGACCCAGTACTTC; CDR3aa: CASSLVVGSRETQYF
abundance: .; d_gene: TRBD1; j_gene: TRBJ2-2; v_gene: TRBV7-9; CDR3nt: TGTGCCAGCAGCACGGACAGGGACACCGGGGAGCTGTTTTTT; CDR3aa: CASSTDRDTGELFF
abundance: .; d_gene: .; j_gene: TRBJ2-3; v_gene: TRBV19; CDR3nt: TGTGCCAGTAGCCAATACGATACCTGGAGCACAGATACGCAGTATTTT; CDR3aa: CASSQYDTWSTDTQYF
abundance: once; d_gene: TRBD2; j_gene: TRBJ2-1; v_gene: TRBV7-9; CDR3nt: TGTGCCAGCAGCGAGACTAGCGGGACGTACAATGAGCAGTTCTTC; CDR3aa: CASSETSGTYNEQFF
abundance: .; d_gene: .; j_gene: TRBJ1-1; v_gene: TRBV2; CDR3nt: TGTGCCATCCCCCTGAACACTGAAGCTTTCTTT; CDR3aa: CAIPLNTEAFF
abundance: .; d_gene: .; j_gene: TRBJ2-7; v_gene: TRBV5-1; CDR3nt: TGCGCCAGCAGCTGGACCTCAGGGGGAGGCTACGAGCAGTACTTC; CDR3aa: CASSWTSGGGYEQYF
abundance: once; d_gene: TRBD1; j_gene: TRBJ2-7; v_gene: TRBV7-8; CDR3nt: TGTGCCAGCAGCGTAATGGGACAGCCAATCTACGAGCAGTACTTC; CDR3aa: CASSVMGQPIYEQYF
abundance: .; d_gene: .; j_gene: TRBJ2-5; v_gene: TRBV27; CDR3nt: TGTGCCAGCAGTTTCGCTCTCTTAGAGACCCAGTACTTC; CDR3aa: CASSFALLETQYF
abundance: .; d_gene: .; j_gene: TRBJ2-7; v_gene: TRBV9; CDR3nt: TGTGCCAGCAGCGGAAATAACAAATACGAGCAGTACTTC; CDR3aa: CASSGNNKYEQYF
abundance: .; d_gene: TRBD2; j_gene: TRBJ2-7; v_gene: TRBV7-6; CDR3nt: TGTGCCAGCAGCTTAGCGCCAGCGGGGGACTCCTACGAGCAGTACTTC; CDR3aa: CASSLAPAGDSYEQYF
abundance: .; d_gene: TRBD2; j_gene: TRBJ2-1; v_gene: TRBV28; CDR3nt: TGTGCCAGCAACGCGGGAGGGTCCTACAATGAGCAGTTCTTC; CDR3aa: CASNAGGSYNEQFF
abundance: .; d_gene: TRBD1; j_gene: TRBJ2-7; v_gene: TRBV5-4; CDR3nt: TGTGCCAGCAGCTTGGAGGGACAGGACGAGCAGTACTTC; CDR3aa: CASSLEGQDEQYF
abundance: .; d_gene: .; j_gene: TRBJ2-3; v_gene: TRBV9; CDR3nt: TGTGCCAGCAGCTCCGGTGGCTCGACCACAGATACGCAGTATTTT; CDR3aa: CASSSGGSTTDTQYF
abundance: .; d_gene: TRBD1; j_gene: TRBJ2-7; v_gene: TRBV19; CDR3nt: TGTGCCAGTAGTCTCGGGACAGGACCCTACGAGCAGTACTTC; CDR3aa: CASSLGTGPYEQYF